These T cell receptor beta chains were read from a single sample in a study of regulatory dendritic cells for organ transplantation. The repertoire was sequenced with immunoSEQ multiplex PCR; TCRdb's copy has only in-frame clones and lacks some. Counted here are about 29,000 clones, 75% to 80% occurring once; the ten biggest clones make up about 2%. The sample comprised memory CD4+ T cells from blood. These receptors were collected from a human donor in good health. The CDR3 runs from the conserved cysteine through the conserved F or W. The D gene is left open where the match is weak. Rows give clone size only sometimes, using once, few, many, or a class for an expanded clone.

abundance	d_gene	v_gene	j_gene	CDR3aa	CDR3nt
NA	NA	TRBV2	TRBJ2-2	CASSSVLAGELFF	TGTGCCAGCAGCAGTGTTTTAGCCGGGGAGCTGTTTTTT
NA	TRBD1	TRBV29-1	TRBJ1-4	CSVRPVGQGREKLFF	TGCAGCGTTCGCCCGGTTGGACAGGGAAGAGAAAAACTGTTTTTT
NA	NA	TRBV6-1	TRBJ1-6	CASRTGTYPLHF	TGTGCCAGCAGAACCGGGACATATCCCCTCCACTTT
once	NA	TRBV6-1	TRBJ1-5	CASSHPDRRNQPQHF	TGTGCCAGCAGTCATCCCGACAGACGCAATCAGCCCCAGCATTTT
NA	NA	TRBV5-8	TRBJ2-2	CASAFQVNTGELFF	TGTGCCAGCGCCTTCCAAGTGAACACCGGGGAGCTGTTTTTT
few	NA	TRBV27	TRBJ2-7	CASAPPEGEQYF	TGTGCCAGCGCCCCTCCGGAGGGCGAGCAGTACTTC
few	TRBD1	TRBV30	TRBJ1-6	CAWSVRTGTLPLHF	TGTGCCTGGAGTGTTAGGACAGGGACCCTCCCCCTCCACTTT
NA	TRBD2	TRBV19	TRBJ2-7	CASSIQPSGAYEQYF	TGTGCCAGTAGTATACAGCCTAGCGGGGCCTACGAGCAGTACTTC
NA	NA	TRBV10-2	TRBJ1-2	CASSESQRGRTAYGYTF	TGCGCCAGCAGTGAGTCTCAGCGGGGCAGGACAGCCTATGGCTACACCTTC
NA	TRBD1	TRBV7-3	TRBJ2-3	CASSPTGGLDTQYF	TGTGCCAGCAGCCCCACAGGGGGCCTGGATACGCAGTATTTT
medium-sized	NA	TRBV9	TRBJ2-7	CASSVDWSSYEQYF	TGTGCCAGCAGCGTAGACTGGAGCTCCTACGAGCAGTACTTC
NA	TRBD1	TRBV6-1	TRBJ2-2	CASTHGTGRAGELFF	TGTGCCAGCACCCACGGGACAGGGCGAGCCGGGGAGCTGTTTTTT
NA	NA	TRBV25-1	TRBJ2-3	CASAVGDTQYF	TGTGCCTCCGCTGTCGGGGATACGCAGTATTTT
NA	NA	TRBV6-6	TRBJ2-1	CASSNQGPSYNEQFF	TGTGCCAGCAGTAATCAGGGTCCGTCGTACAATGAGCAGTTCTTC
NA	TRBD1	TRBV27	TRBJ1-1	CASKTGGWTEAFF	TGTGCCAGCAAGACAGGGGGCTGGACTGAAGCTTTCTTT
NA	NA	TRBV5-5	TRBJ2-1	CASSLGDTNYNEQFF	TGTGCCAGCAGCTTGGGGGACACTAACTACAATGAGCAGTTCTTC
NA	NA	TRBV9	TRBJ2-2	CASSATTGRTGELFF	TGTGCCAGCAGCGCCACTACAGGGCGAACCGGGGAGCTGTTTTTT
NA	NA	TRBV19	TRBJ1-2	CASIGRTDTYRYTF	TGTGCCAGTATTGGGAGGACAGACACCTATCGCTACACCTTC
NA	TRBD2	TRBV2	TRBJ2-3	CASSLRTSGGPSYF	TGTGCCAGCAGTCTTAGGACTAGCGGGGGGCCATCGTATTTT
few	TRBD2	TRBV9	TRBJ2-3	CASSYTGLAMVDTQYF	TGTGCCAGCAGCTACACGGGACTAGCAATGGTAGATACGCAGTATTTT
NA	NA	TRBV6-1	TRBJ2-6	CAGRRGGSGANVLTF	TGTGCCGGTCGCAGGGGCGGGTCTGGGGCCAACGTCCTGACTTTC
NA	NA	TRBV7-8	TRBJ2-7	CASSLDYRDYEQYF	TGTGCCAGCAGCTTAGATTACCGAGACTACGAGCAGTACTTC
NA	NA	TRBV11-2	TRBJ1-3	CASSLVSGVGNTIYF	TGTGCCAGCAGCTTAGTCTCAGGGGTTGGAAACACCATATATTTT
once	TRBD1	TRBV9	TRBJ1-5	CASSVDGQGAQHF	TGTGCCAGCAGCGTAGACGGACAGGGGGCCCAGCATTTT
few	NA	TRBV6-1	TRBJ1-1	CASSDPGRPNTEAFF	TGTGCCAGCAGTGATCCGGGACGCCCGAACACTGAAGCTTTCTTT
NA	TRBD1	TRBV6-1	TRBJ1-4	CASSEGTGQGNEKLFF	TGTGCCAGCAGTGAAGGAACTGGACAGGGGAATGAAAAACTGTTTTTT
NA	TRBD2	TRBV5-4	TRBJ2-3	CASTKDSGTRGTDTQYF	TGTGCCAGCACCAAAGATTCCGGGACTAGGGGCACAGATACGCAGTATTTT
NA	TRBD2	TRBV19	TRBJ2-2	CASTSSGGAAGELFF	TGTGCCAGTACCTCTAGCGGGGGGGCCGCCGGGGAGCTGTTTTTT
few	NA	TRBV5-1	TRBJ2-2	CASSVQPLGTGELFF	TGCGCCAGCAGCGTACAGCCGCTGGGCACCGGGGAGCTGTTTTTT
few	NA	TRBV14	TRBJ2-5	CASSQAETQYF	TGTGCCAGCAGCCAAGCTGAGACCCAGTACTTC
NA	NA	TRBV2	TRBJ1-5	CASSVERNNQPQHF	TGTGCCAGCAGTGTGGAGCGGAACAATCAGCCCCAGCATTTT
NA	NA	TRBV15	TRBJ2-4	CAVQLTGTPGHIQYF	TGTGCCGTACAGCTTACCGGGACGCCTGGTCACATTCAGTACTTC
NA	NA	TRBV14	TRBJ1-1	CASSQAGMNTEAFF	TGTGCCAGCAGCCAAGCAGGGATGAACACTGAAGCTTTCTTT
few	NA	TRBV18	TRBJ2-5	CASSPSGSETQYF	TGTGCCAGCTCACCATCAGGGTCTGAGACCCAGTACTTC
NA	TRBD1	TRBV6-5	TRBJ2-7	CASHTPGQGSEQYF	TGTGCCAGCCATACCCCGGGACAGGGGTCTGAGCAGTACTTC
NA	TRBD1	TRBV7-2	TRBJ2-7	CASRPGQGFGEQYF	TGTGCCAGCAGACCGGGACAGGGTTTCGGCGAGCAGTACTTC
NA	NA	TRBV2	TRBJ2-2	CASSGSRRGPNTGELFF	TGTGCCAGCAGTGGGTCCCGGCGGGGACCTAACACCGGGGAGCTGTTTTTT
NA	NA	TRBV9	TRBJ2-7	CASSVRYGFEQYF	TGTGCCAGCAGCGTTCGGTATGGGTTCGAGCAGTACTTC
NA	TRBD1	TRBV7-2	TRBJ1-2	CASSSWTGGDGYTF	TGTGCCAGCAGCTCCTGGACAGGGGGGGATGGCTACACCTTC
NA	TRBD2	TRBV11-2	TRBJ2-5	CASSLDRLAGVETQYF	TGTGCCAGCAGCTTAGACCGACTAGCGGGAGTGGAGACCCAGTACTTC
NA	NA	TRBV2	TRBJ2-7	CASSSSDRENFEQYF	NA
NA	NA	TRBV7-3	TRBJ2-3	CASSLGGRTDTQYF	TGTGCCAGCAGCTTAGGAGGGCGAACAGATACGCAGTATTTT
once	NA	TRBV27	TRBJ1-6	CASSSDPLTQILRSPLHF	TGTGCCAGCAGTTCCGACCCTCTCACACAGATTCTAAGATCACCCCTCCACTTT
few	NA	TRBV11-1	TRBJ1-5	CASSLDREQPQHF	TGTGCCAGCAGCTTGGACAGAGAGCAGCCCCAGCATTTT
NA	NA	TRBV11-2	TRBJ2-2	CASSLVFGTGRTGELFF	TGTGCCAGCAGCTTAGTCTTCGGAACAGGGAGGACCGGGGAGCTGTTTTTT
NA	NA	TRBV28	TRBJ2-2	CASSLTGELFF	TGTGCCAGCAGTTTAACCGGGGAGCTGTTTTTT
once	TRBD2	TRBV6-1	TRBJ2-1	CASMRTSGRSEFF	TGTGCCAGCATGCGGACTAGCGGGAGATCCGAGTTCTTC
NA	NA	TRBV9	TRBJ2-5	CASSVGGAQETQYF	TGTGCCAGCAGCGTAGGAGGGGCCCAAGAGACCCAGTACTTC
few	NA	TRBV4-1	TRBJ1-1	CASSHNLGAPNEAFF	TGCGCCAGCAGCCACAATCTCGGAGCACCGAATGAAGCTTTCTTT
NA	NA	TRBV7-8	TRBJ1-1	CASSLTVVGEAFF	TGTGCCAGCAGCTTAACGGTAGTGGGGGAAGCTTTCTTT
NA	NA	TRBV4-1	TRBJ2-7	CASSQDRSTDEQYF	TGCGCCAGCAGCCAAGATCGCAGTACAGACGAGCAGTACTTC
NA	NA	TRBV2	TRBJ2-5	CASSPGTLSQETQYF	TGTGCCAGCAGCCCCGGGACACTTTCCCAAGAGACCCAGTACTTC
NA	NA	TRBV12-1	TRBJ2-2	CASSFGGFLAGAHTGELFF	TGTGCCAGCAGCTTTGGGGGCTTTCTAGCGGGGGCCCACACCGGGGAGCTGTTTTTT
NA	NA	TRBV10-1	TRBJ2-7	CASRDAGVGRGGEQYF	TGCGCCAGCAGAGACGCAGGGGTAGGACGAGGGGGCGAGCAGTACTTC
NA	TRBD1	TRBV18	TRBJ1-4	CASSPTGAPTNEKLFF	TGTGCCAGCTCACCGACAGGGGCCCCAACTAATGAAAAACTGTTTTTT
NA	TRBD2	TRBV18	TRBJ2-1	CASSPSSGGGNEQFF	TGTGCCAGCTCACCATCTAGCGGGGGAGGCAATGAGCAGTTCTTC
NA	NA	TRBV11-2	TRBJ2-5	CASSLATGETQYF	TGTGCCAGCAGCTTGGCTACAGGGGAGACCCAGTACTTC
NA	NA	TRBV6-1	TRBJ2-7	CASSEAATSRAYEQYF	TGTGCCAGCAGTGAAGCGGCTACCTCCAGGGCCTACGAGCAGTACTTC
once	NA	TRBV27	TRBJ2-3	CASSPLRRGRLDSTDTQYF	TGTGCCAGCAGTCCCCTGCGGCGGGGACGTTTGGATAGCACAGATACGCAGTATTTT
NA	TRBD1	TRBV2	TRBJ1-2	CASTPDRGSGYTF	TGTGCCAGCACCCCTGACAGGGGTAGTGGCTACACCTTC